This T cell receptor (beta chain) was recorded in a study of technical replicates of blood from a few donors. TCRdb's copy holds only in-frame clones and misses some; the assay was immunoSEQ multiplex PCR. The profile covers about 85,000 clones, with 94% appearing a single time and less than 0.25% taken by the ten largest. CDR1 and CDR2 from the germline V gene are SGHDT and YYEEEE. This CDR3 contains 15 residues. The trim removed 0 bases at V and 5 bases at J, leaving 5 bases unmatched. Material for sequencing was T cells isolated from PBMCs. This sequence was found in a human donor in good health. The chain has TRBV5-6 and TRBJ1-5, with 7 nucleotides matching TRBD1. The CDR3 spells CASSLARDRDQPQHF. The CDR3 coding sequence is TGTGCCAGCAGCTTGGCGAGGGACAGAGATCAGCCCCAGCATTTT.